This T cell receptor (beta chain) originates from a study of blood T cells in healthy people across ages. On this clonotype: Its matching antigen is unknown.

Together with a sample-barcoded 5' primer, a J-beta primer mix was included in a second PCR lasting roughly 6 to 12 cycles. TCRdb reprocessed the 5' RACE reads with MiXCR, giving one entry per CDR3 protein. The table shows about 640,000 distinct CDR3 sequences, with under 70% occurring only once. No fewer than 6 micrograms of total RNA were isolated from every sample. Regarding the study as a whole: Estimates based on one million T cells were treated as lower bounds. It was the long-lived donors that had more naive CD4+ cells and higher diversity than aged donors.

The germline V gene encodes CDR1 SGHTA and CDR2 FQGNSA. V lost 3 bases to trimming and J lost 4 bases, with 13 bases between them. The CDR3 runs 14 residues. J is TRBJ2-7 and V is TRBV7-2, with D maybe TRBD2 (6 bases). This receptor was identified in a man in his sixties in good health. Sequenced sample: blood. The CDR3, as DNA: TGTGCCAGCAGCTTGAGACGGGCGGGGTACGAGCAGTACTTC. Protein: CASSLRRAGYEQYF. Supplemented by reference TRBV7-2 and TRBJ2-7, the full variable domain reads GAGVSQSPSNKVTEKGKDVELRCDPISGHTALYWYRQSLGQGLEFLIYFQGNSAPDKSGLPSDRFSAERTGGSVSTLTIQRTQQEDSAVYLCASSLRRAGYEQYFGPGTRLTVT.